These T cell receptor beta chains were read from a single sample in a study of blood T cells in healthy people across ages. A single record per CDR3 protein comes from TCRdb applying MiXCR to the 5' RACE reads. The data contain around 850,000 distinct CDR3 sequences, 36% of them seen just once; the ten biggest clones take up approximately 13%. Sequences were obtained from blood. The receptors stem from a man younger than 35 in good health. Both conserved end residues are part of each CDR3. Each record gives: D gene, clone size, V gene, J gene, CDR3 protein, CDR3 DNA. D genes are given only for firm matches. Part of the rows lack a size; the others show once, few, many or a class for expanded clones.

D gene: TRBD1; clone size: NA; V gene: TRBV11-3; J gene: TRBJ2-1; CDR3 protein: CASSLGTTGRHNEQFF; CDR3 DNA: TGTGCCAGCAGCCTAGGGACGACAGGGAGACACAATGAGCAGTTCTTC
D gene: NA; clone size: many; V gene: TRBV14; J gene: TRBJ1-6; CDR3 protein: CASGTGARAPLHF; CDR3 DNA: TGTGCCAGTGGGACGGGAGCAAGGGCACCCCTCCACTTT
D gene: NA; clone size: few; V gene: TRBV5-5; J gene: TRBJ2-7; CDR3 protein: CASREAVGYNEQYF; CDR3 DNA: TGTGCCAGCAGGGAGGCGGTGGGTTACAATGAGCAGTACTTC
D gene: TRBD2; clone size: NA; V gene: TRBV6-2/TRBV6-3; J gene: TRBJ2-1; CDR3 protein: CASSLSIGSGGNEQFF; CDR3 DNA: TGTGCCAGCAGTTTATCAATCGGGAGCGGGGGGAATGAGCAGTTCTTC
D gene: TRBD1; clone size: few; V gene: TRBV29-1; J gene: TRBJ2-5; CDR3 protein: CSVEEGQGLYNEQYF; CDR3 DNA: TGCAGCGTTGAGGAAGGACAGGGCCTATACAATGAGCAGTACTTC
D gene: NA; clone size: NA; V gene: TRBV30; J gene: TRBJ2-6; CDR3 protein: CAWSKTGANVLTF; CDR3 DNA: TGTGCCTGGAGTAAAACTGGGGCCAACGTCCTGACTTTC
D gene: TRBD1; clone size: NA; V gene: TRBV12-3/TRBV12-4; J gene: TRBJ1-5; CDR3 protein: CASSGGAGQPQHF; CDR3 DNA: TGTGCCAGCTCAGGGGGAGCGGGACAGCCCCAGCATTTT
D gene: TRBD2; clone size: few; V gene: TRBV20-1; J gene: TRBJ2-1; CDR3 protein: CSARDYGASGGNEQFF; CDR3 DNA: TGCAGTGCTAGAGATTACGGGGCTAGCGGGGGCAATGAGCAGTTCTTC
D gene: TRBD1; clone size: many; V gene: TRBV4-3; J gene: TRBJ2-1; CDR3 protein: CASSPHRGWDEQFF; CDR3 DNA: TGCGCCAGCAGCCCGCACAGGGGTTGGGATGAGCAGTTCTTC
D gene: NA; clone size: many; V gene: TRBV27; J gene: TRBJ2-7; CDR3 protein: CASSPRDLGEQYF; CDR3 DNA: TGTGCCAGCAGTCCCCGGGACTTGGGCGAGCAGTACTTC
D gene: NA; clone size: many; V gene: TRBV5-1; J gene: TRBJ1-6; CDR3 protein: CASSLGGADSPLHF; CDR3 DNA: TGCGCCAGCAGCTTGGGGGGGGCGGATTCACCCCTCCACTTT
D gene: TRBD1; clone size: NA; V gene: TRBV5-1; J gene: TRBJ2-1; CDR3 protein: CASSLTGTDYNEQFF; CDR3 DNA: TGCGCCAGCAGCTTAACCGGGACAGACTACAATGAGCAGTTCTTC
D gene: NA; clone size: NA; V gene: TRBV4-1; J gene: TRBJ1-1; CDR3 protein: CASSQDDKAGTEAFF; CDR3 DNA: TGCGCCAGCAGCCAAGATGATAAGGCGGGGACTGAAGCTTTCTTT
D gene: NA; clone size: few; V gene: TRBV6-5; J gene: TRBJ2-7; CDR3 protein: CASSYSGSGGYEQYF; CDR3 DNA: TGTGCCAGCAGTTACTCGGGGAGTGGAGGGTACGAGCAGTACTTC
D gene: NA; clone size: NA; V gene: TRBV6-5; J gene: TRBJ1-1; CDR3 protein: CASSYAGPRSTEAFF; CDR3 DNA: TGTGCCAGCAGTTACGCCGGCCCAAGGAGCACTGAAGCTTTCTTT
D gene: NA; clone size: few; V gene: TRBV7-2; J gene: TRBJ2-3; CDR3 protein: CASSPRARSTDTQYF; CDR3 DNA: TGTGCCAGCAGCCCAAGGGCCCGGAGTACAGATACGCAGTATTTT
D gene: TRBD1; clone size: few; V gene: TRBV12-3/TRBV12-4; J gene: TRBJ1-2; CDR3 protein: CASSPGQDLYTF; CDR3 DNA: TGTGCCAGCAGTCCGGGACAGGATCTCTACACCTTC
D gene: NA; clone size: many; V gene: TRBV6-4; J gene: TRBJ2-6; CDR3 protein: CASKPTASGANVLTF; CDR3 DNA: TGTGCCAGCAAACCGACCGCATCTGGGGCCAACGTCCTGACTTTC
D gene: NA; clone size: many; V gene: TRBV6-6; J gene: TRBJ1-2; CDR3 protein: CASSYLPASNYGYTF; CDR3 DNA: TGTGCCAGCAGTTACCTCCCGGCCTCTAACTATGGCTACACCTTC
D gene: TRBD2; clone size: NA; V gene: TRBV9; J gene: TRBJ2-5; CDR3 protein: CASSLLAVQETQYF; CDR3 DNA: TGTGCCAGCAGCCTACTAGCGGTCCAAGAGACCCAGTACTTC
D gene: NA; clone size: NA; V gene: TRBV9; J gene: TRBJ1-1; CDR3 protein: CASSLMGGGKNTEAFF; CDR3 DNA: TGTGCCAGCAGCCTCATGGGGGGCGGTAAGAACACTGAAGCTTTCTTT
D gene: NA; clone size: NA; V gene: TRBV28; J gene: TRBJ2-6; CDR3 protein: CASSAPTGASGANVLTF; CDR3 DNA: TGTGCCAGCAGTGCCCCCACGGGGGCAAGTGGGGCCAACGTCCTGACTTTC
D gene: TRBD2; clone size: NA; V gene: TRBV7-3; J gene: TRBJ2-5; CDR3 protein: CASSSNAGGDVETQYF; CDR3 DNA: TGTGCCAGCAGCTCGAATGCGGGGGGGGATGTCGAGACCCAGTACTTC
D gene: NA; clone size: NA; V gene: TRBV6-1; J gene: TRBJ1-2; CDR3 protein: CASSALLRGNYGYTF; CDR3 DNA: TGTGCCAGCAGTGCCCTTTTGCGGGGTAACTATGGCTACACCTTC
D gene: NA; clone size: many; V gene: TRBV5-1; J gene: TRBJ2-1; CDR3 protein: CASSLEWGDGYNEQFF; CDR3 DNA: TGCGCCAGCAGCTTGGAGTGGGGTGATGGGTACAATGAGCAGTTCTTC
D gene: NA; clone size: NA; V gene: TRBV5-1; J gene: TRBJ2-1; CDR3 protein: CASSLESGAGWNEQFF; CDR3 DNA: TGCGCCAGCAGCTTGGAATCAGGAGCAGGGTGGAATGAGCAGTTCTTC
D gene: NA; clone size: NA; V gene: TRBV12-3/TRBV12-4; J gene: TRBJ2-1; CDR3 protein: CASSLRAREAPNEQFF; CDR3 DNA: TGTGCCAGCAGTTTACGCGCGCGAGAGGCACCGAATGAGCAGTTCTTC
D gene: NA; clone size: few; V gene: TRBV5-8; J gene: TRBJ1-2; CDR3 protein: CASSLGFKNYGYTF; CDR3 DNA: TGTGCCAGCAGCTTGGGTTTCAAGAACTATGGCTACACCTTC
D gene: NA; clone size: NA; V gene: TRBV4-1; J gene: TRBJ2-1; CDR3 protein: CASSPGQSWFNEQFF; CDR3 DNA: TGCGCCAGCAGCCCCGGACAGTCTTGGTTCAATGAGCAGTTCTTC
D gene: TRBD1; clone size: NA; V gene: TRBV14; J gene: TRBJ1-2; CDR3 protein: CASSQAPGGVYGYTF; CDR3 DNA: TGTGCCAGCAGCCAAGCTCCAGGGGGCGTTTATGGCTACACCTTC
D gene: NA; clone size: few; V gene: TRBV11-2; J gene: TRBJ1-2; CDR3 protein: CASSLNLEDYGYTF; CDR3 DNA: TGTGCCAGCAGCTTAAATTTGGAGGACTATGGCTACACCTTC
D gene: NA; clone size: few; V gene: TRBV7-2; J gene: TRBJ2-3; CDR3 protein: CASGWSSEGTDTQYF; CDR3 DNA: TGTGCCAGCGGATGGTCCTCTGAGGGCACAGATACGCAGTATTTT
D gene: NA; clone size: few; V gene: TRBV5-1; J gene: TRBJ2-4; CDR3 protein: CASSPGQGTAKNIQYF; CDR3 DNA: TGCGCCAGCAGCCCCGGCCAAGGGACGGCCAAAAACATTCAGTACTTC
D gene: TRBD2; clone size: NA; V gene: TRBV20-1; J gene: TRBJ2-5; CDR3 protein: CSARGASGAQVDQYF; CDR3 DNA: TGCAGTGCTAGGGGTGCGAGCGGGGCCCAAGTAGACCAGTACTTC
D gene: TRBD1; clone size: few; V gene: TRBV19; J gene: TRBJ2-6; CDR3 protein: CASTPVLGTAGANVLTF; CDR3 DNA: TGTGCCAGTACCCCGGTTTTGGGGACAGCTGGGGCCAACGTCCTGACTTTC
D gene: NA; clone size: many; V gene: TRBV20-1; J gene: TRBJ2-3; CDR3 protein: CSARDPASGTDTQYF; CDR3 DNA: TGCAGTGCTAGAGACCCAGCGTCCGGCACAGATACGCAGTATTTT
D gene: TRBD1; clone size: few; V gene: TRBV4-2; J gene: TRBJ1-5; CDR3 protein: CASRAGTGGSDSNQPQHF; CDR3 DNA: TGTGCCAGCAGGGCCGGGACAGGAGGGTCGGATAGCAATCAGCCCCAGCATTTT
D gene: TRBD1; clone size: NA; V gene: TRBV20-1; J gene: TRBJ2-4; CDR3 protein: CSASLGQGGAKNIQYF; CDR3 DNA: TGCAGTGCTAGTTTGGGACAGGGAGGGGCCAAAAACATTCAGTACTTC
D gene: NA; clone size: NA; V gene: TRBV4-3; J gene: TRBJ1-1; CDR3 protein: CASSQASQGTEAFF; CDR3 DNA: TGCGCCAGCAGCCAAGCCTCCCAGGGGACTGAAGCTTTCTTT
D gene: TRBD1; clone size: NA; V gene: TRBV12-3/TRBV12-4; J gene: TRBJ1-2; CDR3 protein: CASSLGRQGSLYGYTF; CDR3 DNA: TGTGCCAGCAGTTTAGGCAGACAGGGGTCACTCTATGGCTACACCTTC
D gene: NA; clone size: NA; V gene: TRBV20-1; J gene: TRBJ2-7; CDR3 protein: CSARSRLEFYEQYF; CDR3 DNA: TGCAGTGCTAGGTCCCGGCTAGAGTTCTACGAGCAGTACTTC
D gene: NA; clone size: NA; V gene: TRBV11-2; J gene: TRBJ2-1; CDR3 protein: CASSFGVEQFF; CDR3 DNA: TGTGCCAGCAGCTTCGGGGTTGAGCAGTTCTTC
D gene: NA; clone size: NA; V gene: TRBV5-4; J gene: TRBJ2-3; CDR3 protein: CASSREGHRFPSTDTQYF; CDR3 DNA: TGTGCCAGCAGTCGTGAGGGACACCGATTTCCTAGCACAGATACGCAGTATTTT
D gene: NA; clone size: once; V gene: TRBV12-3/TRBV12-4; J gene: TRBJ1-2; CDR3 protein: CVSSFEGYGYTF; CDR3 DNA: TGTGTCAGCAGTTTTGAAGGCTATGGCTACACCTTC
D gene: NA; clone size: few; V gene: TRBV9; J gene: TRBJ2-1; CDR3 protein: CASSVALRYNEQFF; CDR3 DNA: TGTGCCAGCAGCGTAGCTCTCAGATACAATGAGCAGTTCTTC
D gene: NA; clone size: many; V gene: TRBV7-3; J gene: TRBJ2-6; CDR3 protein: CASSLTFSSGANVLTF; CDR3 DNA: TGTGCCAGCAGCTTAACGTTCAGCTCTGGGGCCAACGTCCTGACTTTC
D gene: NA; clone size: NA; V gene: TRBV6-6; J gene: TRBJ1-4; CDR3 protein: CASSWGREGEKLFF; CDR3 DNA: TGTGCCAGCAGCTGGGGCAGGGAGGGTGAAAAACTGTTTTTT
D gene: TRBD2; clone size: few; V gene: TRBV2; J gene: TRBJ2-1; CDR3 protein: CASPGVSGGPYNEQFF; CDR3 DNA: TGTGCCAGCCCGGGGGTTAGCGGGGGGCCCTACAATGAGCAGTTCTTC
D gene: NA; clone size: NA; V gene: TRBV11-2; J gene: TRBJ2-5; CDR3 protein: CASSLSWQGQETQYF; CDR3 DNA: TGTGCCAGCAGCTTATCATGGCAGGGGCAAGAGACCCAGTACTTC
D gene: NA; clone size: few; V gene: TRBV19; J gene: TRBJ1-2; CDR3 protein: CASSIAEGNYGYTF; CDR3 DNA: TGTGCCAGTAGTATAGCCGAGGGGAACTATGGCTACACCTTC
D gene: NA; clone size: few; V gene: TRBV6-5; J gene: TRBJ2-2; CDR3 protein: CASSFSRGAADTGELFF; CDR3 DNA: TGTGCCAGCAGTTTCAGCAGGGGCGCAGCGGACACCGGGGAGCTGTTTTTT
D gene: TRBD1; clone size: NA; V gene: TRBV14; J gene: TRBJ2-7; CDR3 protein: CASSQGGHSGTENEQYF; CDR3 DNA: TGTGCCAGCAGCCAAGGGGGGCACTCCGGGACAGAAAATGAGCAGTACTTC